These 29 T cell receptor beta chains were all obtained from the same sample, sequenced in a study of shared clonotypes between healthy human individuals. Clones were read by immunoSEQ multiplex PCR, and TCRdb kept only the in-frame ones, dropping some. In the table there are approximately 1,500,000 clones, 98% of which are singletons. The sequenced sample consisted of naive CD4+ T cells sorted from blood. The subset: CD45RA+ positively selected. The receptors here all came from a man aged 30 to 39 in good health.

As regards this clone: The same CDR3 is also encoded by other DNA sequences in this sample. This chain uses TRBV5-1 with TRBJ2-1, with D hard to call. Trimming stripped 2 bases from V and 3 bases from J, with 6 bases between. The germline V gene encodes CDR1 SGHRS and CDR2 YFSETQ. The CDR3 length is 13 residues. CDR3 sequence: CASSFGSYNEQFF. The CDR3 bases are TGCGCCAGCAGCTTTGGTAGCTACAATGAGCAGTTCTTC.

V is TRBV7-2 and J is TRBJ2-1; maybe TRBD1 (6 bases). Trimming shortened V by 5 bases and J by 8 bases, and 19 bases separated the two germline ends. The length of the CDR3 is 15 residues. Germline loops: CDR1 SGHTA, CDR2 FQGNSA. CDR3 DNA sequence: TGTGCCAGCAGCCCCTGGGGGCCAACTAGTGATGAGCAGTTCTTC. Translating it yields CASSPWGPTSDEQFF.

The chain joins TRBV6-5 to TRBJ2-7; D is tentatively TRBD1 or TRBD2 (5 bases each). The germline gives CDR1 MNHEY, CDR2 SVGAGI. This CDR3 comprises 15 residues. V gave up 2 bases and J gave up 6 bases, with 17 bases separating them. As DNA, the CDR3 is TGTGCCAGCAGTTACGCGGGCAGACCGACAGCCGAGCAGTACTTC. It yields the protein CASSYAGRPTAEQYF.

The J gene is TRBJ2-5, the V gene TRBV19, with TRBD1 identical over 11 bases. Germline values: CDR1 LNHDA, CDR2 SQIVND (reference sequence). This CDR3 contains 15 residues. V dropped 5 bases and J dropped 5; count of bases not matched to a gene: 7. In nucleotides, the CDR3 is TGTGCCAGTAGTCCCGGACAGGGGGCACGGGAGACCCAGTACTTC. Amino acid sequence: CASSPGQGARETQYF.

CDR3: CASSRTDMGNYGYTF. The DNA of the CDR3 is TGTGCCAGCAGTAGGACCGACATGGGGAACTATGGCTACACCTTC. This sequence joins TRBV6-1 and TRBJ1-2; D uncertain. The V gene lost 5 bases and the J gene lost 2 bases, with 15 bases spanning the gap. CDR3 length: 15 amino acids. Germline V gives CDR1 MNHNS, CDR2 SASEGT.

DNA of the CDR3: TGCGCCAGCAGCTTACCGAGCCTAGTTTACAATGAGCAGTTCTTC. This gives the protein CASSLPSLVYNEQFF. The chain couples TRBV5-1 to TRBJ2-1; D gene uncertain. Germline CDR1 and CDR2: SGHRS and YFSETQ. The CDR3 is made up of 15 amino acids. The germline V and J ends were trimmed by 2 bases and 4 bases, with 13 bases remaining between them. Full variable domain (missing parts from reference TRBV5-1 and TRBJ2-1): KAGVTQTPRYLIKTRGQQVTLSCSPISGHRSVSWYQQTPGQGLQFLFEYFSETQRNKGNFPGRFSGRQFSNSRSEMNVSTLELGDSALYLCASSLPSLVYNEQFFGPGTRLTVL.

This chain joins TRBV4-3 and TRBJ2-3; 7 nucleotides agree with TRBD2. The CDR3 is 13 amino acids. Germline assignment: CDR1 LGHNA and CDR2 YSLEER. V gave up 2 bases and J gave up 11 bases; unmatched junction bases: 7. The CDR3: CASSQPHGGKQYF. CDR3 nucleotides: TGCGCCAGCAGCCAACCACACGGGGGGAAGCAGTATTTT.

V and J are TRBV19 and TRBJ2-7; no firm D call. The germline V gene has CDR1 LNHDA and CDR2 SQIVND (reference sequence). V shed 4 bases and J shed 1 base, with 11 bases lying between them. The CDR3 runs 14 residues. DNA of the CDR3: TGTGCCAGTAGTACGGACCCTACATCCTACGAGCAGTACTTC. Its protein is CASSTDPTSYEQYF.

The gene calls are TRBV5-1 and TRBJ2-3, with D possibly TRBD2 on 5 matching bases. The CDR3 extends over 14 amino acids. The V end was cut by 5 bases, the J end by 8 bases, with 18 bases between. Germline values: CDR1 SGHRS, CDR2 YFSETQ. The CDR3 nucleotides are TGCGCCAGCAGTTCCCCCGCGGAGGTTATTACGCAGTATTTT. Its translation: CASSSPAEVITQYF.

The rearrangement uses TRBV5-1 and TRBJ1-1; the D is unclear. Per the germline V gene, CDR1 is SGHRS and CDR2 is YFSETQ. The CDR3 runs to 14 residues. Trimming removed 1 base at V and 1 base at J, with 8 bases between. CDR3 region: CASSLMIGNTEAFF. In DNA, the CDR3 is TGCGCCAGCAGCTTGATGATAGGGAACACTGAAGCTTTCTTT.

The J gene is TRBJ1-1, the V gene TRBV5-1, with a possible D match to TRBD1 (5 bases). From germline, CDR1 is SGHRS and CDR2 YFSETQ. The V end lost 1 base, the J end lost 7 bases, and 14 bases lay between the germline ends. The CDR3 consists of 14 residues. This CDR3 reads CASSLRPPTDEAFF. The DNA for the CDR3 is TGCGCCAGCAGCTTGCGCCCGCCGACAGATGAAGCTTTCTTT.

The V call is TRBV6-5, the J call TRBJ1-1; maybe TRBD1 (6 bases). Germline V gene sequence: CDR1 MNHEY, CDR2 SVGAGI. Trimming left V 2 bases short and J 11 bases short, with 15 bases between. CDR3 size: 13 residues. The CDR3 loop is CASSYTGQARAFF. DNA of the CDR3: TGTGCCAGCAGTTACACAGGGCAGGCTAGGGCTTTCTTT.

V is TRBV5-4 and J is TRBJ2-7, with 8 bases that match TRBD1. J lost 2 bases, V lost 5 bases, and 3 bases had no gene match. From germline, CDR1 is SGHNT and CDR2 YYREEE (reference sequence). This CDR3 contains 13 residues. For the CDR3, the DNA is TGTGCCAGCAGTGGGGACAGGCCCTACGAGCAGTACTTC. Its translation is CASSGDRPYEQYF.

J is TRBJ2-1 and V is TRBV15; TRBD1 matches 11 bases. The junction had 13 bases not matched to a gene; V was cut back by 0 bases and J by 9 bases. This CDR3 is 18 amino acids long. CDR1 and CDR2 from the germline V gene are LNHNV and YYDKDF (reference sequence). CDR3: CATSRDPPWTGGFGEQFF. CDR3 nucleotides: TGTGCCACCAGCAGAGACCCACCCTGGACAGGGGGCTTTGGTGAGCAGTTCTTC.

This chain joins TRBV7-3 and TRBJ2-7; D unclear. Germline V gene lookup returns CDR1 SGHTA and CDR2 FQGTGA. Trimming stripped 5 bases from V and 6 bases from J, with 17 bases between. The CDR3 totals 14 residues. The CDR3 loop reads CASSPGGPLGEQYF. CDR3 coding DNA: TGTGCCAGCAGCCCCGGCGGCCCTCTGGGCGAGCAGTACTTC.

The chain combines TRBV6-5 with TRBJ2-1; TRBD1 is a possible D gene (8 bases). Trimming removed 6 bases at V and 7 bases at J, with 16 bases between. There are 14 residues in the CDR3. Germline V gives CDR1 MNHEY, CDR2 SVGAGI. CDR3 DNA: TGTGCCAGCAGCACCCACAGGGGGGGGAATGAGCAGTTCTTC. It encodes CASSTHRGGNEQFF.

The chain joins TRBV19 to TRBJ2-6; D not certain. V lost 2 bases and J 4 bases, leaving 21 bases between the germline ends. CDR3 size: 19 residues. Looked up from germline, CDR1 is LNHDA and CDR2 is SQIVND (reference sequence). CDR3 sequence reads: CASSIRWPGNPTGANVLTF. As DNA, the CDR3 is TGTGCCAGTAGTATACGATGGCCCGGCAACCCTACAGGGGCCAACGTCCTGACTTTC.

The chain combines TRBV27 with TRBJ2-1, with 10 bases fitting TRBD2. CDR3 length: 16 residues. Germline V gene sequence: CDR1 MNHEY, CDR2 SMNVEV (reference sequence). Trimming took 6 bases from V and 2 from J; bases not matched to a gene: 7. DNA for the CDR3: TGTGCCAGCAGCCGAGTAGCGGGAGGAGCCTACAATGAGCAGTTCTTC. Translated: CASSRVAGGAYNEQFF.

This CDR3 reads CASSLFPPATNYGYTF. In DNA, the CDR3 is TGTGCCAGCAGTTTATTCCCCCCCGCAACTAACTATGGCTACACCTTC. The genes are TRBV27 and TRBJ1-2; D unclear. V was shortened by 1 base and J by 0 bases, with 12 bases between the two germline ends. Germline V gene data show CDR1 as MNHEY and CDR2 as SMNVEV (reference sequence). The CDR3 length is 16 residues.

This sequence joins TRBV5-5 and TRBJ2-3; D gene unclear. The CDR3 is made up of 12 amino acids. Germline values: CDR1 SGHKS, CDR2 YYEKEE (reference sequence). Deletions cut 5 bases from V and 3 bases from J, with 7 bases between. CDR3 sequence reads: CASRSETDTQYF. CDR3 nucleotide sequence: TGTGCCAGCAGATCGGAGACAGATACGCAGTATTTT.

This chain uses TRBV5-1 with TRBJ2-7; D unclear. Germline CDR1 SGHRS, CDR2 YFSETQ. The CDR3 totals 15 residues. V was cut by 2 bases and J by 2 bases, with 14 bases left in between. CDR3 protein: CASSFLGDNTYEQYF. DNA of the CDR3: TGCGCCAGCAGCTTTTTAGGCGACAACACCTACGAGCAGTACTTC.

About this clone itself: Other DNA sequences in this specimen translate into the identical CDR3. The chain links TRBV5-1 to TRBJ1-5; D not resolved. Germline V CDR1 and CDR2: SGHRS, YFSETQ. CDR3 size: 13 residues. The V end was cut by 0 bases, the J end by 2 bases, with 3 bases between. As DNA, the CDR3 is TGCGCCAGCAGCTTGGTTGGCAATCAGCCCCAGCATTTT. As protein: CASSLVGNQPQHF.

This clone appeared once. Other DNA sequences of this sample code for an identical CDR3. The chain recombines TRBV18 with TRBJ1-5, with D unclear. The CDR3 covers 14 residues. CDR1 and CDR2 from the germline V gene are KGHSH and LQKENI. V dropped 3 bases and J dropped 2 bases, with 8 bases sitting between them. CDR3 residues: CASSPGSGNQPQHF. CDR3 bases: TGTGCCAGCTCACCCGGGTCGGGCAATCAGCCCCAGCATTTT.

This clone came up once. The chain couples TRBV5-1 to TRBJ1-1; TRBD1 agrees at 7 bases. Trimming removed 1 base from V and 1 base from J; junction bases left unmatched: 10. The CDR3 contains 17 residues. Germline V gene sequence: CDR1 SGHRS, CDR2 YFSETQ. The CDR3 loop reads CASSLRGSQGTNTEAFF. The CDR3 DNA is TGCGCCAGCAGCTTGAGGGGATCACAGGGGACGAACACTGAAGCTTTCTTT.

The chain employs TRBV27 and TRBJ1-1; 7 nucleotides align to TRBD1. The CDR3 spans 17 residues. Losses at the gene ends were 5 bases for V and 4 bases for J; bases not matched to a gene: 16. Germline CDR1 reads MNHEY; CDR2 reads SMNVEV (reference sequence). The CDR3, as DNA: TGTGCCAGCAGTCCACACGAGGGGGCGGATTACTTCACTGAAGCTTTCTTT. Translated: CASSPHEGADYFTEAFF.

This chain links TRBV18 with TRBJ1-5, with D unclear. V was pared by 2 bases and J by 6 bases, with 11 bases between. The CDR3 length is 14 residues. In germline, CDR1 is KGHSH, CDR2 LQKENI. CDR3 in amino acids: CASSPKRESQPQHF. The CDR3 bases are TGTGCCAGCTCACCAAAGAGGGAAAGTCAGCCCCAGCATTTT.

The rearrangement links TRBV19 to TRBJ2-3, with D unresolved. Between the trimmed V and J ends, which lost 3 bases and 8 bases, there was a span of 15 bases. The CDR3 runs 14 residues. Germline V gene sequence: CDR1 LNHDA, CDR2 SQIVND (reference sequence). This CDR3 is CASSIERPDRTQYF. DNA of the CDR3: TGTGCCAGTAGTATCGAACGGCCCGACCGTACGCAGTATTTT.

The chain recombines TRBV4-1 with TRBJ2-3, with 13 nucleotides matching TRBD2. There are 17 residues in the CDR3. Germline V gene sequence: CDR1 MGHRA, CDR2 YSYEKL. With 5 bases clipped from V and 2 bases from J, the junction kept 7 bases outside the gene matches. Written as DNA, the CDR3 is TGCGCCAGCAGCTCTATCGGACTAGCGGGAGACACAGATACGCAGTATTTT. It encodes CASSSIGLAGDTDTQYF.

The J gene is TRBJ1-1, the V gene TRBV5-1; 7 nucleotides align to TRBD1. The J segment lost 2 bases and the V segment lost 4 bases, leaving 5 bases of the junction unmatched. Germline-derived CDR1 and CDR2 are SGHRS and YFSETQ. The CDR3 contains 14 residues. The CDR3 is CASSTDRVNTEAFF. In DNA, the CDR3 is TGCGCCAGCAGCACCGACAGGGTAAACACTGAAGCTTTCTTT.